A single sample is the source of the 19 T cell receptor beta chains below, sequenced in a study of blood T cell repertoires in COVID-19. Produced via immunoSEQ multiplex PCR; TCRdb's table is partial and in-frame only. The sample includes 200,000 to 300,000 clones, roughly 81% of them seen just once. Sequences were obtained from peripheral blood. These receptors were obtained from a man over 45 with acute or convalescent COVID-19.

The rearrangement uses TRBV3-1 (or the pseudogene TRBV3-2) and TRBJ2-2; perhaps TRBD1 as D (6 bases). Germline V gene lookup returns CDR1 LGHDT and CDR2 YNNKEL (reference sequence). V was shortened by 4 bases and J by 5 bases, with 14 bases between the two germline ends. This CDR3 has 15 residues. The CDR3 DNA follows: TGTGCCAGCAGCCCGCAGGGGTTTCGAACCGGGGAGCTGTTTTTT. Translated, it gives CASSPQGFRTGELFF.

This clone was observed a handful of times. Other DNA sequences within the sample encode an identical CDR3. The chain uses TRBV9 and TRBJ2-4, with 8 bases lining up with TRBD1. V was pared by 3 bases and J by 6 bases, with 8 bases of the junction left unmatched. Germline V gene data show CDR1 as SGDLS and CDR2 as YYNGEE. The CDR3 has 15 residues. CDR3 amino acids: CASSAVSGQGNIQYF. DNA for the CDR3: TGTGCCAGCAGCGCCGTAAGCGGACAGGGAAACATTCAGTACTTC.

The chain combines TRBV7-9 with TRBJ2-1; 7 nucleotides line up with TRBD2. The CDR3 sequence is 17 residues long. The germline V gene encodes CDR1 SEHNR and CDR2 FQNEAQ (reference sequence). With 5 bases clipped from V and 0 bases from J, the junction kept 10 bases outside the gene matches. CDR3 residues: CASSLGRTRVSYNEQFF. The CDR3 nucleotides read TGTGCCAGCAGCCTAGGCCGGACTAGAGTCTCCTACAATGAGCAGTTCTTC.

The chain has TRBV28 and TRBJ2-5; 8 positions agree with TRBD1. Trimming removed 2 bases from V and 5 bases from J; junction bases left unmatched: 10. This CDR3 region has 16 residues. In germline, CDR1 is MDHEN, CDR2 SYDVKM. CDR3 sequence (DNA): TGTGCCAGCAGTTTAGTGGCGCCAGGGGGCATGGAGACCCAGTACTTC. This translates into CASSLVAPGGMETQYF.

CDR3 sequence reads: CASSSDRVGNYGYTF. Here the CDR3 DNA reads TGTGCCAGCAGCTCGGACAGGGTTGGGAACTATGGCTACACCTTC. The V call is TRBV5-6, the J call TRBJ1-2; 8 bases are shared with TRBD1. The germline gives CDR1 SGHDT, CDR2 YYEEEE. CDR3 size: 15 residues. V was clipped by 3 bases and J by 2 bases; unmatched bases: 6. Variable domain in full (rest from reference TRBV5-6 and TRBJ1-2): DAGVTQSPTHLIKTRGQQVTLRCSPKSGHDTVSWYQQALGQGPQFIFQYYEEEERQRGNFPDRFSGHQFPNYSSELNVNALLLGDSALYLCASSSDRVGNYGYTFGSGTRLTVV.

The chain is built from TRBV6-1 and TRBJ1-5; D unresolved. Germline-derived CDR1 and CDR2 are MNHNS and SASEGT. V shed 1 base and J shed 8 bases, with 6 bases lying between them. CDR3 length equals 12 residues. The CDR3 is CASSEVRKPQHF. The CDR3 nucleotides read TGTGCCAGCAGTGAAGTGCGCAAGCCCCAGCATTTT.

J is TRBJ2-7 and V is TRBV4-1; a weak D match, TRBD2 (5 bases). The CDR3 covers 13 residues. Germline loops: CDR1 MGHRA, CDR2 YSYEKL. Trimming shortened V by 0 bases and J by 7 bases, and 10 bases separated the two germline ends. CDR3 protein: CASSQDPGKEQYF. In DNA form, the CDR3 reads TGCGCCAGCAGCCAAGATCCGGGGAAAGAGCAGTACTTC.

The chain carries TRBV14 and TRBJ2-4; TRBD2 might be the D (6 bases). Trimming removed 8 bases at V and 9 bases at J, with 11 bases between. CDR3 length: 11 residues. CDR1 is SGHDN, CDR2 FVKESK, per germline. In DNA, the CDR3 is TGTGCCAGCTCTGGGGGAGGCATTCAGTACTTC. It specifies CASSGGGIQYF.

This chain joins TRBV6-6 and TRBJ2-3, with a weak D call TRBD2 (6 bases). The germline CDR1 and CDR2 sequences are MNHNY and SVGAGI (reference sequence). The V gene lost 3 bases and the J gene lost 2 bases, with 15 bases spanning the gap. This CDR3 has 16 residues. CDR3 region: CASSYVGIAVTDTQYF. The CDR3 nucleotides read TGTGCCAGCAGTTATGTCGGGATAGCGGTCACAGATACGCAGTATTTT.

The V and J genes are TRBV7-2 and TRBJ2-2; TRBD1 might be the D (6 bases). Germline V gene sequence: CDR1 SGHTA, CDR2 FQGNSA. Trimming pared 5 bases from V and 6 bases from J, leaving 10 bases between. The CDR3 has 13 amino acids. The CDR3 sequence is CASSATGSGELFF. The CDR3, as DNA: TGTGCCAGCAGCGCTACAGGGTCCGGGGAGCTGTTTTTT. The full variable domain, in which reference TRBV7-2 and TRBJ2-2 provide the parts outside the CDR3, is GAGVSQSPSNKVTEKGKDVELRCDPISGHTALYWYRQSLGQGLEFLIYFQGNSAPDKSGLPSDRFSAERTGGSVSTLTIQRTQQEDSAVYLCASSATGSGELFFGEGSRLTVL.

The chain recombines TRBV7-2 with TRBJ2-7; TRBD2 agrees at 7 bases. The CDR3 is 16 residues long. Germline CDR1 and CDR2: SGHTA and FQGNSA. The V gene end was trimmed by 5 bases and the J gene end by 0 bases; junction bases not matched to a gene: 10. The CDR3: CASSPRGGRSSYEQYF. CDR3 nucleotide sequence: TGTGCCAGCAGCCCCAGAGGCGGGAGAAGCTCCTACGAGCAGTACTTC.

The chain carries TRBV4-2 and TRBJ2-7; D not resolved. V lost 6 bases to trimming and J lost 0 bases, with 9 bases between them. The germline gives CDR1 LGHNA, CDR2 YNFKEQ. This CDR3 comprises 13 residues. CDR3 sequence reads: CASSRSLSYEQYF. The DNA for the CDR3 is TGTGCCAGCAGTCGTAGTCTCTCCTACGAGCAGTACTTC.

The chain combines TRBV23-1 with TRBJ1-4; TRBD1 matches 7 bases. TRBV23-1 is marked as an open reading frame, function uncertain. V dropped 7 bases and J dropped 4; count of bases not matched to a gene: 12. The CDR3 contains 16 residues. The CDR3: CASTSFGQEINEKLFF. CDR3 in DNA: TGCGCCAGCACATCATTCGGACAGGAGATTAATGAAAAACTGTTTTTT.

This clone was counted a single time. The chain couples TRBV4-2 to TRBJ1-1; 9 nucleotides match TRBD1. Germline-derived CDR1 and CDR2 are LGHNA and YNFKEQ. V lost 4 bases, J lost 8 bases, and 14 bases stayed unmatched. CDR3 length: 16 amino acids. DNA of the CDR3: TGTGCCAGCAGCCCGGGGAGCAGGGGACAGGGCAAGGAAGCTTTCTTT. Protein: CASSPGSRGQGKEAFF.

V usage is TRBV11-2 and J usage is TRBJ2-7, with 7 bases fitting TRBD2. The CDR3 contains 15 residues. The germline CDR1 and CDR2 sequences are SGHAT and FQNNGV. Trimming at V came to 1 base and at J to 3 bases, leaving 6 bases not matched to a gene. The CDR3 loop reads CASSLAGGLGYEQYF. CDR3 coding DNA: TGTGCCAGCAGCTTAGCGGGGGGACTTGGCTACGAGCAGTACTTC.

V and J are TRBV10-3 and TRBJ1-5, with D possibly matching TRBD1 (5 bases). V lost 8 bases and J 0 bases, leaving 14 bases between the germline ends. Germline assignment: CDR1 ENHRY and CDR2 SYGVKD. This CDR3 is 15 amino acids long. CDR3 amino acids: CAIEGHHYSNQPQHF. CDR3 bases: TGTGCCATCGAAGGACACCATTATAGCAATCAGCCCCAGCATTTT.

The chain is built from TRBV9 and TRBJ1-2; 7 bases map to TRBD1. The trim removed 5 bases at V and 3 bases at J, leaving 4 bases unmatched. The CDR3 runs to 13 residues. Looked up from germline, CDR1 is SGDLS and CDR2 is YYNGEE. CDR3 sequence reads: CASSDRVDYGYTF. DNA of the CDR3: TGTGCCAGCAGTGACAGGGTTGACTATGGCTACACCTTC.

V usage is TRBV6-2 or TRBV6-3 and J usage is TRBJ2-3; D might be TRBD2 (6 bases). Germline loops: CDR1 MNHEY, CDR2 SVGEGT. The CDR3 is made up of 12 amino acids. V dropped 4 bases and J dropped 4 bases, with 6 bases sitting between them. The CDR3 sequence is CASSSGADTQYF. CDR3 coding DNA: TGTGCCAGCAGTTCGGGGGCAGATACGCAGTATTTT.

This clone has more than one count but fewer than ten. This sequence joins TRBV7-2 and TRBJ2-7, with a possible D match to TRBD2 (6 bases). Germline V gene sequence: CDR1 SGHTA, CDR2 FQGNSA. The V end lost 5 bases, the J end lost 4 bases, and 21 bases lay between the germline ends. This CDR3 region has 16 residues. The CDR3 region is CASSPPENSGVYEQYF. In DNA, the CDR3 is TGTGCCAGCAGCCCACCGGAGAATAGCGGAGTATACGAGCAGTACTTC.